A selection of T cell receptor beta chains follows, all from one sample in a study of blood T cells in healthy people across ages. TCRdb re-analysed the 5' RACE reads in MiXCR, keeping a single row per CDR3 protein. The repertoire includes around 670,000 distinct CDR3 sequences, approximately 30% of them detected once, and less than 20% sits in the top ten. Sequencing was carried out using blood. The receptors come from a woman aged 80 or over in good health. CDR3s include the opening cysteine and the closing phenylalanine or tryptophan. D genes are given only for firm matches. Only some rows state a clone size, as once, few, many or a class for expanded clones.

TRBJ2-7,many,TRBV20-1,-,TGCAGTGCTAGAGATCGGAGGGCAGTCAACTACGAGCAGTACTTC,CSARDRRAVNYEQYF
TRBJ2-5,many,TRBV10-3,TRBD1,TGTGCCATCAGTGGGGACAGGGGAGAGACCCAGTACTTC,CAISGDRGETQYF
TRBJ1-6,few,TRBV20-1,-,TGCAGTGCTAGAGCTCGGATAGTCAACTCACCCCTCCACTTT,CSARARIVNSPLHF
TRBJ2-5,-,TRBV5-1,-,TGCGCCAGCAGCGCCGGGGGTCAGGACGTTGAAGAGACCCAGTACTTC,CASSAGGQDVEETQYF
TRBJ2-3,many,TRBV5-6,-,TGTGCCAGCAGCTTGGAAGGTACTAACTCAGATACGCAGTATTTT,CASSLEGTNSDTQYF
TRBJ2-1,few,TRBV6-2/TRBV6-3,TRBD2,TGTGCCAGCAGTCCGGGCTTAAATAGTGGGGGGGGTTTCTACAATGAGCAGTTCTTC,CASSPGLNSGGGFYNEQFF
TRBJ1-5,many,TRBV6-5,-,TGTGCCAGCGGGATTGGACAGCCCCAGCATTTT,CASGIGQPQHF
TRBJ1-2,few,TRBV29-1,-,TGCAGCGTTGGGGGCAGAGCGGGGGGCTACACCTTC,CSVGGRAGGYTF
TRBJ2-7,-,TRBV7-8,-,TGTGCCAGCAGCCCCTGGACGAGTGAGTACGAGCAGTACTTC,CASSPWTSEYEQYF
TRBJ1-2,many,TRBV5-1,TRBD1,TGCGCCAGCAGCTGGGGACAGGGAATTTATGGCTACACCTTC,CASSWGQGIYGYTF
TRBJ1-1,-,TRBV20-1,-,TGCAGTGCCCGCGGGAGTCCTCAAACAACTGAAGCTTTCTTT,CSARGSPQTTEAFF
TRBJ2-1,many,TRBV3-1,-,TGTGCCAGCAGCCCCTCGGGAGGGGGCGAGAATGAGCAGTTCTTC,CASSPSGGGENEQFF
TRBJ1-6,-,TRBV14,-,TGTGCCAGCAGCCAGTCCAGCCTAAATTCACCCCTCCACTTT,CASSQSSLNSPLHF
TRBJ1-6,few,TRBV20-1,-,TGCAGTGCTAGAGACGCAGGGTCCTATAATTCACCCCTCCACTTT,CSARDAGSYNSPLHF
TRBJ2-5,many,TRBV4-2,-,TGTGCCAGCAGCCGGGGCGTCGAGGAGACCCAGTACTTC,CASSRGVEETQYF
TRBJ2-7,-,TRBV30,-,TGTGCCTGGAGTCCGGGGCCCTACGAGCAGTACTTC,CAWSPGPYEQYF
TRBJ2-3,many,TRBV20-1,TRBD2,TGCAGTGCGCCAATTAGCGGGGGGGCCGCTACGCAGTATTTT,CSAPISGGAATQYF
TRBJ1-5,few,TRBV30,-,TGTGCCTGGAGTTGTGGAGGGAATTATCAGCCCCAGCATTTT,CAWSCGGNYQPQHF
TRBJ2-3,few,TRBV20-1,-,TGCAGTGCTCCGCCACGAAGAGTGGCTAGCACAGATACGCAGTATTTT,CSAPPRRVASTDTQYF
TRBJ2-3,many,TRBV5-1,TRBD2,TGCGCCAGCAGCCCGCTGACTAGCGGACCTCGAGATACGCAGTATTTT,CASSPLTSGPRDTQYF
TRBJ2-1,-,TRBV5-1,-,TGCGCCAGCAGCACCAAACCCCGGGACTCGATCAATGAGCAGTTCTTC,CASSTKPRDSINEQFF
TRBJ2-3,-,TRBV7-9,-,TGTGCCAGCAGCCAACCCGGGTCCAAGGATACGCAGTATTTT,CASSQPGSKDTQYF
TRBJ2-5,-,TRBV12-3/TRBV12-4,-,TGTGCCAGCACGACGCGGGTGGAATTTGGGACCCAGTACTTC,CASTTRVEFGTQYF
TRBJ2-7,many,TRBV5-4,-,TGTGCCAGCAGCAGCCCGACAGACTACGAGCAGTACTTC,CASSSPTDYEQYF